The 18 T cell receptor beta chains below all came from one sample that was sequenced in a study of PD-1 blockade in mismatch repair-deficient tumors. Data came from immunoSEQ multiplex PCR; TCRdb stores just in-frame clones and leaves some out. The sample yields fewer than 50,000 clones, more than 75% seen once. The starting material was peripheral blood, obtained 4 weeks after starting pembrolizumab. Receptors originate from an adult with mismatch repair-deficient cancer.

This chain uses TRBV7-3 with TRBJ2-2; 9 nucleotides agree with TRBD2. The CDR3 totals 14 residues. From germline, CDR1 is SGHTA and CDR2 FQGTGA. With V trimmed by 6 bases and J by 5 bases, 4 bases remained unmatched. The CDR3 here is CASSPSGITGELFF. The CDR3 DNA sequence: TGTGCCAGCAGTCCTAGCGGGATAACCGGGGAGCTGTTTTTT.

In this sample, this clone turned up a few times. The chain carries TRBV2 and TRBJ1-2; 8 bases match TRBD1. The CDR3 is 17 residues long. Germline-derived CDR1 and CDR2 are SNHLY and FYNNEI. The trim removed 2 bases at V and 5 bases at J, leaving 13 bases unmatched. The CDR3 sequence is CASSELITGGFLYGYTF. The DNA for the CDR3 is TGTGCCAGCAGTGAACTGATTACAGGGGGATTTCTGTATGGCTACACCTTC.

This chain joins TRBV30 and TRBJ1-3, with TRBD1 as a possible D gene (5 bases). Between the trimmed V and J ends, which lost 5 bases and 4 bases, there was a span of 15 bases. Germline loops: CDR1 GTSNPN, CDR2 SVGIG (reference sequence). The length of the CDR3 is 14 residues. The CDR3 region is CAWPAGTLGNTIYF. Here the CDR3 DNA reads TGTGCCTGGCCTGCCGGGACTTTGGGAAACACCATATATTTT.

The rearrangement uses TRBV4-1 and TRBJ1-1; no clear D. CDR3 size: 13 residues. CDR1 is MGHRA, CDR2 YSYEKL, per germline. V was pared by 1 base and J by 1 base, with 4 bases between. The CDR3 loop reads CASSQVRNTEAFF. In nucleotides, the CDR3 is TGCGCCAGCAGCCAAGTGAGGAACACTGAAGCTTTCTTT.

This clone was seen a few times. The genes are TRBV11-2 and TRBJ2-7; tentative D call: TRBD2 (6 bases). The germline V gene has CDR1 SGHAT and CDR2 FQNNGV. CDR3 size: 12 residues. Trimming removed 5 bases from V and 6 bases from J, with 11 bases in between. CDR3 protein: CASSPRRGEQYF. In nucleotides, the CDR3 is TGTGCCAGCAGCCCGAGGAGGGGCGAGCAGTACTTC.

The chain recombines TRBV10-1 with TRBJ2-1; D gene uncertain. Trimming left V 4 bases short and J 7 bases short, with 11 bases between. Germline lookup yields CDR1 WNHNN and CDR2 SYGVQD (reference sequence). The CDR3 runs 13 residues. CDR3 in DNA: TGCGCCAGCAGTGTTGGGCCTTTGAATGAGCAGTTCTTC. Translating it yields CASSVGPLNEQFF.

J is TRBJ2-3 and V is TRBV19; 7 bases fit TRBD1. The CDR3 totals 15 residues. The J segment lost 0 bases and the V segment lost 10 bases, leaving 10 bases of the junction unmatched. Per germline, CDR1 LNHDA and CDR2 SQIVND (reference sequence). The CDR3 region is CATTDRPTSTDTQYF. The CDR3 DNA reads TGTGCCACCACGGACAGGCCAACTAGCACAGATACGCAGTATTTT.

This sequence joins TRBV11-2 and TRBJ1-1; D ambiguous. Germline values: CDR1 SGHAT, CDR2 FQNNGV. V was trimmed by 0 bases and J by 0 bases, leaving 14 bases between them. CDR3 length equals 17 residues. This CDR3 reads CASSLDWEGNMNTEAFF. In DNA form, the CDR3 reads TGTGCCAGCAGCTTAGATTGGGAGGGCAATATGAACACTGAAGCTTTCTTT.

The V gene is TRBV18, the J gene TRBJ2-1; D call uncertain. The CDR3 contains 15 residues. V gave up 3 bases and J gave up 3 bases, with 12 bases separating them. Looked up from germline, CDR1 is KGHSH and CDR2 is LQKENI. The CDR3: CASSPRPQNYNEQFF. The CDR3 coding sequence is TGTGCCAGCTCACCGCGACCACAGAACTACAATGAGCAGTTCTTC. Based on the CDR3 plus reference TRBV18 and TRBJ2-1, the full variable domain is NAGVMQNPRHLVRRRGQEARLRCSPMKGHSHVYWYRQLPEEGLKFMVYLQKENIIDESGMPKERFSAEFPKEGPSILRIQQVVRGDSAAYFCASSPRPQNYNEQFFGPGTRLTVL.

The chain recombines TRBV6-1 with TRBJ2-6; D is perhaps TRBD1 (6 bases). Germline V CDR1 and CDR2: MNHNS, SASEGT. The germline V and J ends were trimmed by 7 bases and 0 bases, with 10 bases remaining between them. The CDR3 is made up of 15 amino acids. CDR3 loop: CASKEQGSGANVLTF. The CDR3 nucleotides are TGTGCCAGCAAAGAACAGGGCTCTGGGGCCAACGTCCTGACTTTC.

As DNA, the CDR3 is TGTGCCAGCAACCCCGGGACAGGGGGAAACACCATATATTTT. It is translated as CASNPGTGGNTIYF. V gene TRBV6-1 combines with J gene TRBJ1-3; TRBD1 agrees at 9 bases. The ends lost 7 bases at V and 4 bases at J; junction bases unmatched: 5. This CDR3 comprises 14 residues. Looked up from germline, CDR1 is MNHNS and CDR2 is SASEGT.

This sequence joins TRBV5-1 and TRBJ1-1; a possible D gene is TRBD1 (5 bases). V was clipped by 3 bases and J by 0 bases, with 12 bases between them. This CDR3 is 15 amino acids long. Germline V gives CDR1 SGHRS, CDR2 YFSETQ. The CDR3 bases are TGCGCCAGCAGCTATGGGCGGGGGATGAACACTGAAGCTTTCTTT. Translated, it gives CASSYGRGMNTEAFF. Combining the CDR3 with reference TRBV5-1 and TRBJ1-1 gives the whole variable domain KAGVTQTPRYLIKTRGQQVTLSCSPISGHRSVSWYQQTPGQGLQFLFEYFSETQRNKGNFPGRFSGRQFSNSRSEMNVSTLELGDSALYLCASSYGRGMNTEAFFGQGTRLTVV.

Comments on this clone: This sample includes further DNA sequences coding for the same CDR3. CDR3 nucleotides: TGTGCCAGCTCTCCCGGGACAGGCTACGAGCAGTACTTC. Protein sequence: CASSPGTGYEQYF. The chain recombines TRBV18 with TRBJ2-7, with 8 bases that match TRBD1. Trimming at V came to 6 bases and at J to 3 bases, leaving 4 bases not matched to a gene. The CDR3 is 13 amino acids. CDR1 KGHSH and CDR2 LQKENI come from the germline V gene.

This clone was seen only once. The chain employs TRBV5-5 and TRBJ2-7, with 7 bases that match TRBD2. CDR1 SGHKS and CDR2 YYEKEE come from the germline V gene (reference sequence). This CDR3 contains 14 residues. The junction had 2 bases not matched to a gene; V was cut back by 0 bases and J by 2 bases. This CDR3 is CASSLELAPYEQYF. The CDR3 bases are TGTGCCAGCAGCTTGGAACTAGCGCCCTACGAGCAGTACTTC.

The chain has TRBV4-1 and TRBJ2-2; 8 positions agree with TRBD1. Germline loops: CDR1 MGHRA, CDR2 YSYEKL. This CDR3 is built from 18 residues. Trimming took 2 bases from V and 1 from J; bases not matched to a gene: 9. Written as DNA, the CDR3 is TGCGCCAGCAGCCAAAGGGGACAGGCCTCCTTGAACACCGGGGAGCTGTTTTTT. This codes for CASSQRGQASLNTGELFF.

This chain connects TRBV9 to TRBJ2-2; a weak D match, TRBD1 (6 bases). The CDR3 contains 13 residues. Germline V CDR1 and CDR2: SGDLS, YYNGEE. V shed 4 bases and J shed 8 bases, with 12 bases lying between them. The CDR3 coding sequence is TGTGCCAGCAGCCAAAGGACAGCGGGGGAGCTGTTTTTT. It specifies CASSQRTAGELFF.

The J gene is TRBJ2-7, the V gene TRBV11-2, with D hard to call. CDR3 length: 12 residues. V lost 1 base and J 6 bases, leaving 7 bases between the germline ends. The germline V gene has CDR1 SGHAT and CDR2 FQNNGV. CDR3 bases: TGTGCCAGCAGCTTAGTAGGGCCCGAGCAGTACTTC. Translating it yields CASSLVGPEQYF.

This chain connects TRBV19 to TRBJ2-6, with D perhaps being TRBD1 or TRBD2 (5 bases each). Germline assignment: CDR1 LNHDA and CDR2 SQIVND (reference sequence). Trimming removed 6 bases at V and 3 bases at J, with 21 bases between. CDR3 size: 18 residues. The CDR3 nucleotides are TGTGCCAGTAGCCCCCGGGACGGAGGTTCTGTTGGGGCCAACGTCCTGACTTTC. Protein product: CASSPRDGGSVGANVLTF. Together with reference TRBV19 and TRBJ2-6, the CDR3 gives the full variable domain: DGGITQSPKYLFRKEGQNVTLSCEQNLNHDAMYWYRQDPGQGLRLIYYSQIVNDFQKGDIAEGYSVSREKKESFPLTVTSAQKNPTAFYLCASSPRDGGSVGANVLTFGAGSRLTVL.